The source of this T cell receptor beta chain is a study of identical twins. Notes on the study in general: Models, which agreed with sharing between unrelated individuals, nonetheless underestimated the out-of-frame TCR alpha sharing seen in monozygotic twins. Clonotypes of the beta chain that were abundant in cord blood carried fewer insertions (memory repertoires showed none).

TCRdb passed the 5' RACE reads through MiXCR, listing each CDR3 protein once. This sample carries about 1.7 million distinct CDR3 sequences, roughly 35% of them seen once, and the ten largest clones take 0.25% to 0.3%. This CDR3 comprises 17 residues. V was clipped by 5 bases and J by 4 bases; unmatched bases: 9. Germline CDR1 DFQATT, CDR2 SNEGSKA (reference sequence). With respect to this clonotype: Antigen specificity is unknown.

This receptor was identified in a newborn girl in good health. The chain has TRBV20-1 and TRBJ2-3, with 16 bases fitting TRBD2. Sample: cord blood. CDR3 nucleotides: TGCAGTGCTTGGAGTCGGGGGACTAGCGGGAGGGCAGATACGCAGTATTTT. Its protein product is CSAWSRGTSGRADTQYF.